The T cell receptor (beta chain) under discussion was sequenced for a study of T cell responses to AZD1222 COVID-19 vaccine. Repertoires were generated with immunoSEQ multiplex PCR, while TCRdb's copy carries only in-frame clones and drops some. The table lists about 84,000 clones, roughly 85% of them singletons. Trimming stripped 5 bases from V and 5 bases from J, with 15 bases between. The CDR3 covers 14 residues. CDR1 and CDR2 from the germline V gene are SEHNR and FQNEAQ (reference sequence). The material was peripheral blood, obtained 28 days after the second AZD1222 dose. The receptor was derived from an adult who received the AZD1222 COVID-19 vaccine. The chain employs TRBV7-9 and TRBJ2-5; D is perhaps TRBD1 or TRBD2 (5 bases each). CDR3 sequence reads: CASSQNSGRETQYF. The DNA for the CDR3 is TGTGCCAGCAGCCAAAACTCGGGGCGGGAGACCCAGTACTTC.